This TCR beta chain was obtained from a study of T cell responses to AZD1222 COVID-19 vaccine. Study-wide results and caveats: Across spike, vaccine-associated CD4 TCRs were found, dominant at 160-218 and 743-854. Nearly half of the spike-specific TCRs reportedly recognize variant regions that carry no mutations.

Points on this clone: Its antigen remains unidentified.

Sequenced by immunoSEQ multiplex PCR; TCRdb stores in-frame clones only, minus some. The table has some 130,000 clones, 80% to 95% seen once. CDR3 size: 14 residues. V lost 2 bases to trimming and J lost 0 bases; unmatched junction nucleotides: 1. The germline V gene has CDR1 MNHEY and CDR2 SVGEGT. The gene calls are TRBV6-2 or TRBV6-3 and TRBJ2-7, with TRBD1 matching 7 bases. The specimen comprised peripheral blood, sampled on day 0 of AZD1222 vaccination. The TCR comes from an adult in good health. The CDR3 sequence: CASSYGQVSYEQYF. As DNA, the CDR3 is TGTGCCAGCAGTTACGGACAGGTCTCCTACGAGCAGTACTTC.